The source of this T cell receptor (beta chain) is a study of Ad26.COV2.S vaccination and SARS-CoV-2 variants. Overall study: Participants got Ad26.COV2.S intramuscularly, once or twice 56 days apart.

The method was immunoSEQ multiplex PCR; TCRdb's version includes in-frame clones alone and lacks a portion of them. The sample includes 350,000 to 450,000 clones, around nine tenths of them seen just once. Noted treatment: about 20 received Ad26.COV2.S at low or high dose, single or two shots; several received placebo; per-sample allocation not given. On day 63 after the first injection, vaccine and placebo recipients gave samples. Trimming cost V 0 bases and J 0 bases; bases outside gene matches: 10. In germline, CDR1 is SGHRS, CDR2 YFSETQ. This CDR3 comprises 18 residues. This sequence was found in a person between 18 and 60 years old who received the Ad26.COV2.S COVID-19 vaccine or a placebo. The input for sequencing was peripheral blood, taken in a trial of Ad26.COV2.S vaccine versus placebo. This chain joins TRBV5-1 and TRBJ1-1; 8 nucleotides line up with TRBD1. CDR3 sequence reads: CASSLGPGQDRMNTEAFF. CDR3 DNA: TGCGCCAGCAGCTTGGGGCCGGGACAGGACCGAATGAACACTGAAGCTTTCTTT. Full variable domain (rest looked up from reference TRBV5-1 and TRBJ1-1): KAGVTQTPRYLIKTRGQQVTLSCSPISGHRSVSWYQQTPGQGLQFLFEYFSETQRNKGNFPGRFSGRQFSNSRSEMNVSTLELGDSALYLCASSLGPGQDRMNTEAFFGQGTRLTVV.